These 16 T cell receptor beta chains share one sample of origin, sequenced in a study of control samples from healthy donors and cancer patients. The data were produced by immunoSEQ multiplex PCR, yet TCRdb's version contains in-frame clones alone and is incomplete. The table has about 100,000 clones, about 90% seen once. The sample was blood. All receptors derive from a woman between 45 and 60 years old in good health.

The chain carries TRBV24-1 and TRBJ2-3; a weak D match, TRBD1 (5 bases). The length of the CDR3 is 17 residues. V was trimmed by 4 bases and J by 5 bases, leaving 21 bases between them. Germline lookup yields CDR1 KGHDR and CDR2 SFDVKD. The CDR3 sequence is CATSDIVDPQGGDTQYF. CDR3 DNA sequence: TGTGCCACCAGTGACATTGTCGATCCGCAGGGTGGAGATACGCAGTATTTT.

V is TRBV5-1 and J is TRBJ2-1, with TRBD2 identical over 11 bases. The CDR3 is 16 residues long. Germline trimming cut 4 bases from V and 9 bases from J; bases unmatched to any gene: 12. Germline loops: CDR1 SGHRS, CDR2 YFSETQ. The CDR3 spells CASSDGVAGGLSEQFF. DNA for the CDR3: TGCGCCAGCAGCGATGGTGTAGCGGGGGGGCTCAGTGAGCAGTTCTTC.

This clone came up once. The V gene is TRBV25-1, the J gene TRBJ1-1; TRBD1 aligns across 7 bases. Trimming removed 6 bases from V and 1 base from J; junction bases left unmatched: 2. The CDR3 runs 13 residues. Germline V gene data show CDR1 as MGHDK and CDR2 as SYGVNS. The CDR3 protein is CASRAGGNTEAFF. The CDR3 region has the DNA TGTGCCAGCAGAGCAGGGGGGAACACTGAAGCTTTCTTT.

This clone was counted between two and nine times. This chain links TRBV30 with TRBJ2-7; D unclear. The CDR3 is 12 residues long. CDR1 is GTSNPN, CDR2 SVGIG, per germline (reference sequence). Trimming removed 4 bases from V and 5 bases from J, with 12 bases in between. CDR3 loop: CAWTPVWNEQYF. The CDR3 DNA sequence: TGTGCCTGGACGCCCGTCTGGAACGAGCAGTACTTC.

The J gene is TRBJ2-3, the V gene TRBV5-1, with D possibly being TRBD1 or TRBD2 (5 bases each). CDR3 length: 14 residues. Germline CDR1 SGHRS, CDR2 YFSETQ. The ends were cut back, 2 bases at V and 3 bases at J, with 10 bases in the middle. In nucleotides, the CDR3 is TGCGCCAGCAGCTTTGGGACGGTTACAGATACGCAGTATTTT. This encodes CASSFGTVTDTQYF.

The rearrangement joins TRBV18 to TRBJ1-2; D call uncertain. Per the germline V gene, CDR1 is KGHSH and CDR2 is LQKENI. The ends were cut back, 2 bases at V and 1 base at J, with 11 bases in the middle. This CDR3 contains 15 residues. CDR3 bases: TGTGCCAGCTCACCATCTAACAGCGGTAACTATGGCTACACCTTC. Translating gives CASSPSNSGNYGYTF.

This chain links TRBV7-2 with TRBJ1-1; TRBD1 agrees at 9 bases. The trim removed 3 bases at V and 6 bases at J, leaving 2 bases unmatched. Germline CDR1 reads SGHTA; CDR2 reads FQGNSA. CDR3 size: 13 residues. CDR3 in amino acids: CASSLTGGAEAFF. The CDR3 bases are TGTGCCAGCAGCTTGACAGGGGGGGCTGAAGCTTTCTTT.

The chain links TRBV18 to TRBJ2-7, with unresolved D. Between the trimmed V and J ends, which lost 3 bases and 2 bases, there was a span of 5 bases. The CDR3 sequence is 12 residues long. Germline V gives CDR1 KGHSH, CDR2 LQKENI. The chain's CDR3 is CASSPNPYEQYV. The CDR3 DNA reads as TGTGCCAGCTCACCCAACCCCTACGAGCAGTACGTC.

The rearrangement joins TRBV7-3 to TRBJ2-2; the match to TRBD1 covers 8 bases. The V gene end was trimmed by 5 bases and the J gene end by 5 bases; junction bases not matched to a gene: 7. Germline V gene lookup returns CDR1 SGHTA and CDR2 FQGTGA. The CDR3 contains 15 residues. The CDR3 here is CASSGRGLGTGELFF. CDR3 in DNA: TGTGCCAGCAGCGGCAGGGGGCTGGGGACCGGGGAGCTGTTTTTT.

The chain recombines TRBV7-8 with TRBJ2-1, with D unresolved. Trimming removed 4 bases from V and 7 bases from J, with 14 bases in between. This CDR3 comprises 14 residues. CDR1 and CDR2 from the germline V gene are SGHVS and FQNEAQ. CDR3 loop: CASSYYRLDNEQFF. In DNA, the CDR3 is TGTGCCAGCAGCTATTACCGTCTGGATAATGAGCAGTTCTTC.

CDR3 sequence: CASSHPVRSDTGELFF. CDR3 bases: TGCGCCAGCAGCCATCCTGTTAGGAGCGACACCGGGGAGCTGTTTTTT. V usage is TRBV4-3 and J usage is TRBJ2-2, with D hard to call. Germline CDR1 LGHNA, CDR2 YSLEER. The CDR3 has 16 residues. V was cut by 3 bases and J by 3 bases, with 14 bases left in between.

This chain uses TRBV5-1 with TRBJ1-2; tentatively, D is TRBD1 (6 bases). V shed 1 base and J shed 2 bases, with 24 bases lying between them. CDR1 and CDR2 from the germline V gene are SGHRS and YFSETQ. The CDR3 consists of 19 residues. The CDR3 nucleotides read TGCGCCAGCAGCTTGTTTAGGGACATGGGATCGAGGGGGAACTATGGCTACACCTTC. Its protein is CASSLFRDMGSRGNYGYTF.

Here the CDR3 reads CASSVVAAGSTDTQYF. CDR3 in DNA: TGTGCCAGCAGCGTAGTCGCGGCCGGGAGCACAGATACGCAGTATTTT. The chain is built from TRBV9 and TRBJ2-3; D gene unclear. Germline assignment: CDR1 SGDLS and CDR2 YYNGEE. The CDR3 runs to 16 residues. V lost 0 bases and J lost 0, with 11 bases in between.

The chain employs TRBV7-2 and TRBJ2-1; 9 bases line up with TRBD1. The CDR3 runs to 14 residues. Germline V CDR1 and CDR2: SGHTA, FQGNSA. V trimming: 5 bases; J trimming: 5 bases; junction bases outside the gene matches: 4. CDR3 sequence: CASSLGTGNNEQFF. In nucleotides, the CDR3 is TGTGCCAGCAGCCTCGGGACAGGGAACAATGAGCAGTTCTTC. The entire variable domain, with the rest obtained from reference TRBV7-2 and TRBJ2-1, is as follows: GAGVSQSPSNKVTEKGKDVELRCDPISGHTALYWYRQSLGQGLEFLIYFQGNSAPDKSGLPSDRFSAERTGGSVSTLTIQRTQQEDSAVYLCASSLGTGNNEQFFGPGTRLTVL.

The V call is TRBV5-1, the J call TRBJ2-2; 11 bases are shared with TRBD2. This CDR3 spans 17 amino acids. V lost 3 bases and J lost 0; bases outside the gene matches: 4. Germline loops: CDR1 SGHRS, CDR2 YFSETQ. The CDR3 sequence: CASSSGLAETNTGELFF. CDR3 coding DNA: TGCGCCAGCAGCTCGGGACTAGCGGAAACGAACACCGGGGAGCTGTTTTTT.

This chain uses TRBV10-1 with TRBJ1-1, with a possible D match to TRBD1 (5 bases). CDR1 WNHNN and CDR2 SYGVQD come from the germline V gene (reference sequence). V dropped 3 bases and J dropped 7 bases, with 12 bases sitting between them. The length of the CDR3 is 13 residues. The chain's CDR3 is CASSERGYGEAFF. As DNA, the CDR3 is TGCGCCAGCAGTGAACGGGGGTATGGTGAAGCTTTCTTT.